The 13 T cell receptor beta chains listed next were all sequenced from one sample in a study of blood T cell repertoires in COVID-19. Assay: immunoSEQ multiplex PCR; the TCRdb copy retains only in-frame clones and omits some. The sample contains 90,000 to 110,000 clones, 80% to 85% of which appear only once. The sequenced sample consisted of peripheral blood. Receptors originate from a woman at least 80 years old with acute or convalescent COVID-19.

This chain joins TRBV28 and TRBJ1-5; D gene unclear. The V end lost 2 bases, the J end lost 4 bases, and 12 bases lay between the germline ends. The CDR3 consists of 15 residues. In germline, CDR1 is MDHEN, CDR2 SYDVKM. The CDR3 DNA reads TGTGCCAGCAGTTTAAAGTCGGCGGAAAATCAGCCCCAGCATTTT. This codes for CASSLKSAENQPQHF.

This clone was detected a few times. This rearrangement joins TRBV15 to TRBJ2-5; 8 nucleotides match TRBD1. J was trimmed by 4 bases and V by 5 bases; bases with no gene match: 9. CDR1 is LNHNV, CDR2 YYDKDF, per germline (reference sequence). CDR3 length equals 15 residues. CDR3 in amino acids: CATSVADREGETQYF. The CDR3 DNA sequence: TGTGCCACCAGCGTCGCGGACAGGGAAGGAGAGACCCAGTACTTC.

V and J are TRBV7-9 and TRBJ1-2; 8 positions match TRBD1. V was clipped by 3 bases and J by 7 bases; unmatched bases: 10. The germline V gene encodes CDR1 SEHNR and CDR2 FQNEAQ (reference sequence). CDR3 length equals 15 residues. CDR3 amino acids: CASSFSAGTGLGYTF. In DNA, the CDR3 is TGTGCCAGCAGCTTCTCCGCCGGGACAGGCCTTGGCTACACCTTC.

The rearrangement links TRBV6-5 to TRBJ1-2, with TRBD1 matching 7 bases. The CDR3 runs to 12 residues. Germline CDR1 reads MNHEY; CDR2 reads SVGAGI. V lost 4 bases, J lost 10 bases, and 6 bases stayed unmatched. CDR3 in DNA: TGTGCCAGCAGTTTAGACAGGGTTCTCTACACCTTC. Encoded protein: CASSLDRVLYTF.

This rearrangement joins TRBV5-1 to TRBJ2-5; possible D gene TRBD2, 6 bases. Germline V gives CDR1 SGHRS, CDR2 YFSETQ. The CDR3 has 17 amino acids. With 0 bases removed from V and 0 bases from J, the gap between germline ends came to 15 bases. The CDR3 coding sequence is TGCGCCAGCAGCTTGGGGGGGTCTAGCGCATACCAAGAGACCCAGTACTTC. This encodes CASSLGGSSAYQETQYF.

This sequence joins TRBV5-4 and TRBJ2-1, with a possible D match to TRBD2 (6 bases). The germline V and J ends were trimmed by 4 bases and 4 bases, with 18 bases remaining between them. Germline V gives CDR1 SGHNT, CDR2 YYREEE (reference sequence). The CDR3 is 16 residues long. DNA for the CDR3: TGTGCCAGCAGCCCAGGTCGGCTAGCGAGGTACAATGAGCAGTTCTTC. Protein sequence: CASSPGRLARYNEQFF.

Concerning this clone: The sample holds other DNA sequences that translate to the same CDR3. V usage is TRBV24-1 and J usage is TRBJ1-5; 9 positions match TRBD1. The germline gives CDR1 KGHDR, CDR2 SFDVKD. V lost 3 bases and J lost 5; bases outside the gene matches: 4. This CDR3 is built from 15 residues. The CDR3 loop reads CATSDPTGGDQPQHF. The CDR3 DNA follows: TGTGCCACCAGTGATCCCACAGGGGGCGATCAGCCCCAGCATTTT.

This chain connects TRBV11-3 to TRBJ2-6; D is ambiguous. CDR3 size: 16 residues. CDR1 SGHNT and CDR2 YENEEA come from the germline V gene. V lost 1 base and J lost 0, with 7 bases in between. The CDR3 nucleotides read TGTGCCAGCAGCTTAGGACAAACCTCTGGGGCCAACGTCCTGACTTTC. Translating gives CASSLGQTSGANVLTF.

This clone was picked up a small number of times. This chain links TRBV7-2 with TRBJ2-1; 7 bases fit TRBD2. The ends lost 3 bases at V and 10 bases at J; junction bases unmatched: 6. The CDR3 contains 13 residues. Germline CDR1 SGHTA, CDR2 FQGNSA. The CDR3 nucleotides are TGTGCCAGCAGCTTCCCCTCAGCGGGAGAGCAGTTCTTC. Translating it yields CASSFPSAGEQFF.

This chain links TRBV27 with TRBJ1-5; TRBD1 might be the D (6 bases). V lost 3 bases and J lost 2, with 11 bases in between. Per the germline V gene, CDR1 is MNHEY and CDR2 is SMNVEV (reference sequence). CDR3 size: 15 residues. The CDR3 loop reads CASSFGTPRNQPQHF. In nucleotides, the CDR3 is TGTGCCAGCAGTTTTGGGACACCCCGCAATCAGCCCCAGCATTTT.

The genes are TRBV5-1 and TRBJ2-1; tentative D call: TRBD1 (5 bases). CDR1 SGHRS and CDR2 YFSETQ come from the germline V gene. V was pared by 0 bases and J by 2 bases, with 12 bases between. This CDR3 has 16 amino acids. CDR3 sequence reads: CASSLARTRPYNEQFF. The CDR3 DNA reads TGCGCCAGCAGCTTGGCCAGGACACGTCCCTACAATGAGCAGTTCTTC.

V gene TRBV28 combines with J gene TRBJ2-6, with a possible D match to TRBD2 (5 bases). The germline V gene encodes CDR1 MDHEN and CDR2 SYDVKM. This CDR3 spans 14 amino acids. The V gene lost 11 bases and the J gene lost 3 bases, with 14 bases spanning the gap. CDR3 nucleotide sequence: TGTGCCGCCCGCCGGGGTAGTGGGGCCAACGTCCTGACTTTC. It specifies CAARRGSGANVLTF.

The chain uses TRBV27 and TRBJ1-1; D is uncertain. The CDR3 consists of 13 residues. The germline V gene has CDR1 MNHEY and CDR2 SMNVEV (reference sequence). The ends were cut back, 2 bases at V and 5 bases at J, with 9 bases in the middle. This CDR3 reads CASSLTRKTEAFF. CDR3 nucleotides: TGTGCCAGCAGTTTAACTAGAAAAACTGAAGCTTTCTTT.